This entry lists 21 T cell receptor beta chains sequenced from one sample in a study of cytomegalovirus exposure and HLA in healthy donors. This PCR relied on a set of 60 Vbeta primers and 13 Jbeta primers. Method: immunoSEQ multiplex PCR; TCRdb's copy keeps in-frame clones and lacks some. Here the sample spans roughly 150,000 clones, roughly 70% being singletons. Sample: PBMCs. The receptor set was obtained from a woman in her sixties or seventies in good health and CMV-seropositive.

The chain employs TRBV21-1 and TRBJ1-5. TRBV21-1 constitutes a pseudogene. This CDR3 comprises 15 residues. The DNA of the CDR3 is TGTGCCAGCAGCAACTACTCATGGAGCAATCAGCCCCAGCATTTT. Amino acid sequence: CASSNYSWSNQPQHF.

This rearrangement joins TRBV7-9 to TRBJ2-2, with a tentative D call TRBD1 (6 bases). V dropped 5 bases and J dropped 4 bases, with 11 bases sitting between them. The CDR3 has 14 residues. Germline CDR1 SEHNR, CDR2 FQNEAQ (reference sequence). CDR3 bases: TGTGCCAGCAGCCCACCGGACAGCACCGGGGAGCTGTTTTTT. Residues: CASSPPDSTGELFF.

J is TRBJ2-2 and V is TRBV10-3, with 10 nucleotides matching TRBD1. With V trimmed by 7 bases and J by 6 bases, 8 bases remained unmatched. Germline V gene sequence: CDR1 ENHRY, CDR2 SYGVKD. The CDR3 spans 15 residues. The CDR3 region has the DNA TGTGCCATCAAAGGGACAGGGGCCATTGCCGGGGAGCTGTTTTTT. Its protein product is CAIKGTGAIAGELFF.

This clone occurred a few times. The chain links TRBV10-3 to TRBJ1-2, with 7 nucleotides matching TRBD1. Germline V gene data show CDR1 as ENHRY and CDR2 as SYGVKD. Losses at the gene ends were 5 bases for V and 6 bases for J; bases not matched to a gene: 6. CDR3 length: 13 amino acids. The CDR3 bases are TGTGCCATCAGTATCTTGCAGGGGGATGGCTACACCTTC. As protein: CAISILQGDGYTF.

In nucleotides, the CDR3 is TGTGCCAGCACGGACACAGGGAGAAACATTCAGTACTTC. Residues: CASTDTGRNIQYF. V gene TRBV28 combines with J gene TRBJ2-4; a weak D match, TRBD1 (6 bases). The CDR3 runs 13 residues. Trimming removed 7 bases at V and 6 bases at J, with 13 bases between. Germline V gene lookup returns CDR1 MDHEN and CDR2 SYDVKM. Full variable domain (rest looked up from reference TRBV28 and TRBJ2-4): DVKVTQSSRYLVKRTGEKVFLECVQDMDHENMFWYRQDPGLGLRLIYFSYDVKMKEKGDIPEGYSVSREKKERFSLILESASTNQTSMYLCASTDTGRNIQYFGAGTRLSVL.

The chain couples TRBV28 to TRBJ2-5; 9 positions agree with TRBD1. Germline V gene sequence: CDR1 MDHEN, CDR2 SYDVKM. The CDR3 extends over 13 amino acids. V lost 5 bases to trimming and J lost 5 bases; unmatched junction nucleotides: 3. The CDR3: CASSPGTGETQYF. The DNA of the CDR3 is TGTGCCAGCAGTCCCGGGACAGGGGAGACCCAGTACTTC.

The chain employs TRBV6-4 and TRBJ1-1; tentatively, D is TRBD1 (5 bases). The CDR3 covers 12 residues. Germline CDR1 and CDR2: MRHNA and SNTAGT. V was shortened by 0 bases and J by 10 bases, with 9 bases between the two germline ends. The CDR3 coding sequence is TGTGCCAGCAGTGACTCGAGCGGGGGAGCTTTCTTT. It codes for CASSDSSGGAFF.

The chain carries TRBV9 and TRBJ1-3; D is unresolved. The V end was cut by 2 bases, the J end by 0 bases, with 3 bases between. The germline CDR1 and CDR2 sequences are SGDLS and YYNGEE. The CDR3 sequence is 13 residues long. CDR3 region: CASSVGSGNTIYF. In DNA form, the CDR3 reads TGTGCCAGCAGCGTCGGCTCTGGAAACACCATATATTTT.

This clone was seen just once. This chain joins TRBV5-1 and TRBJ1-4, with a tentative D call TRBD1 (5 bases). The CDR3 has 16 amino acids. Trimming cost V 8 bases and J 4 bases, with 21 bases left between them. Per germline, CDR1 SGHRS and CDR2 YFSETQ. This chain's CDR3 is CASSRGSGTVNEKLFF. The CDR3 DNA reads as TGCGCCAGTTCCCGGGGGTCAGGGACCGTTAATGAAAAACTGTTTTTT.

Only a few counts were recorded for this clone. At the DNA level, this CDR3 is encoded by other sequences in the same sample as well. The gene calls are TRBV6-1 and TRBJ1-1; no clear D gene. The germline V gene has CDR1 MNHNS and CDR2 SASEGT. This CDR3 is 12 amino acids long. The V end was cut by 2 bases, the J end by 5 bases, with 6 bases between. The CDR3 coding sequence is TGTGCCAGCAGTGAACGGGGTACTGAAGCTTTCTTT. Translating it yields CASSERGTEAFF.

The V and J genes are TRBV5-1 and TRBJ1-1; D remains ambiguous. The CDR3 extends over 16 amino acids. V lost 0 bases and J 3 bases, leaving 15 bases between the germline ends. Looked up from germline, CDR1 is SGHRS and CDR2 is YFSETQ. CDR3 sequence reads: CASSLVYGEIHTEAFF. The DNA for the CDR3 is TGCGCCAGCAGCTTGGTTTATGGGGAGATCCACACTGAAGCTTTCTTT.

This CDR3 is CASSDIEQVNEKLFF. The CDR3 coding sequence is TGTGCCAGCAGTGACATAGAACAGGTTAATGAAAAACTGTTTTTT. This chain joins TRBV6-1 and TRBJ1-4, with TRBD1 as a possible D gene (5 bases). The CDR3 contains 15 residues. Looked up from germline, CDR1 is MNHNS and CDR2 is SASEGT. Trimming took 3 bases from V and 4 from J, leaving 12 bases between them.

The chain has TRBV7-3 and TRBJ2-3; D remains unclear. The germline CDR1 and CDR2 sequences are SGHTA and FQGTGA. The CDR3 is 15 residues long. Trimming took 5 bases from V and 2 from J, leaving 14 bases between them. In DNA, the CDR3 is TGTGCCAGCAGCCCCTCTCCTCAACTCACAGATACGCAGTATTTT. This gives the protein CASSPSPQLTDTQYF.

This chain links TRBV6-5 with TRBJ2-7, with 9 positions matching TRBD2. Germline loops: CDR1 MNHEY, CDR2 SVGAGI. This CDR3 is built from 16 residues. The J segment lost 6 bases and the V segment lost 4 bases, leaving 13 bases of the junction unmatched. The DNA for the CDR3 is TGTGCCAGCAGTTCCCCCGCTAGCGGGGCAACTAGCGAGCAGTACTTC. It specifies CASSSPASGATSEQYF.

The chain uses TRBV5-6 and TRBJ2-5, with D maybe TRBD2 (5 bases). Between the trimmed V and J ends, which lost 0 bases and 1 base, there was a span of 10 bases. Per the germline V gene, CDR1 is SGHDT and CDR2 is YYEEEE. The CDR3 has 15 amino acids. CDR3 sequence: CASSLAPSSQETQYF. CDR3 nucleotide sequence: TGTGCCAGCAGCTTGGCCCCTAGCTCCCAAGAGACCCAGTACTTC.

This chain uses TRBV7-8 with TRBJ2-7; TRBD1 is a possible D gene (6 bases). With 5 bases removed from V and 3 bases from J, the gap between germline ends came to 17 bases. The CDR3 length is 15 residues. CDR1 and CDR2 from the germline V gene are SGHVS and FQNEAQ. The CDR3 DNA follows: TGTGCCAGCAGCGCCGACAGGTCCGTGATCTACGAGCAGTACTTC. It specifies CASSADRSVIYEQYF.

The rearrangement links TRBV5-4 to TRBJ1-1; D gene uncertain. The CDR3 is made up of 14 amino acids. Trimming took off 2 bases at V and 4 bases at J, with 12 bases between the two ends. Germline V lookup: CDR1 SGHNT, CDR2 YYREEE (reference sequence). DNA of the CDR3: TGTGCCAGCAGCTTAGGAGAATTCGCCACTGAAGCTTTCTTT. Residues: CASSLGEFATEAFF. The whole variable domain, remainder taken from reference TRBV5-4 and TRBJ1-1, is ETGVTQSPTHLIKTRGQQVTLRCSSQSGHNTVSWYQQALGQGPQFIFQYYREEENGRGNFPPRFSGLQFPNYSSELNVNALELDDSALYLCASSLGEFATEAFFGQGTRLTVV.

This chain connects TRBV15 to TRBJ2-3, with 10 bases that match TRBD2. The germline CDR1 and CDR2 sequences are LNHNV and YYDKDF (reference sequence). CDR3 length: 18 residues. V was pared by 3 bases and J by 1 base, with 10 bases of the junction left unmatched. CDR3 region: CATSSPGLARLGTDTQYF. The CDR3 DNA follows: TGTGCCACCAGCAGCCCGGGACTAGCGCGACTCGGCACAGATACGCAGTATTTT.

This clone has only a few counts. V and J are TRBV27 and TRBJ1-5, with D perhaps TRBD1 (6 bases). The V end lost 9 bases, the J end lost 0 bases, and 12 bases lay between the germline ends. The CDR3 is 14 residues long. CDR1 and CDR2 from the germline V gene are MNHEY and SMNVEV (reference sequence). Here the CDR3 reads CASRQALSNQPQHF. The CDR3 DNA reads TGTGCCAGTAGACAGGCCCTTAGCAATCAGCCCCAGCATTTT.

The chain has TRBV4-1 and TRBJ2-2; 7 bases agree with TRBD2. J was trimmed by 4 bases and V by 2 bases; bases with no gene match: 7. Looked up from germline, CDR1 is MGHRA and CDR2 is YSYEKL. CDR3 size: 16 residues. The DNA of the CDR3 is TGCGCCAGCAGCCAAAGGTGGGAGGGCCGCACCGGGGAGCTGTTTTTT. Translated: CASSQRWEGRTGELFF.

The V and J genes are TRBV6-1 and TRBJ2-7; 9 bases are shared with TRBD2. CDR3 length equals 14 residues. V shed 8 bases, J shed 5 bases, and the junction held 10 bases outside the gene matches. The germline CDR1 and CDR2 sequences are MNHNS and SASEGT. CDR3 amino acids: CASSPGTSSHEQYF. In DNA form, the CDR3 reads TGTGCCAGCTCTCCCGGGACTAGCAGCCACGAGCAGTACTTC.